These T cell receptor beta chains were read from a single sample in a study of T cells in Graves' hyperthyroidism and ophthalmopathy. TCRdb recomputed calls from the multiplex PCR reads with MiXCR, one row per CDR3 protein. The sample contains around 600,000 distinct CDR3 sequences, 13% to 15% of which appear only once. The sequencing input was blood. The source is a woman in her fifties or sixties with Graves' ophthalmopathy. Both conserved end residues are part of each CDR3. The order of the fields is clone size, D gene, V gene, J gene, CDR3 protein, CDR3 DNA. A D gene is named only where the DNA matches it firmly. Size tells how often a clone was seen (once, few, many) or the class of an expanded clone, and some rows leave it out.

many,NA,TRBV20-1,TRBJ2-7,CSALGLSYEQYF,TGCAGTGCTCTCGGCCTCTCCTACGAGCAGTACTTC
many,NA,TRBV18,TRBJ2-7,CASSPATGYEQYF,TGTGCCAGCTCACCAGCCACCGGGTACGAGCAGTACTTC
NA,NA,TRBV19,TRBJ1-4,CASSGAGRTEKLFF,TGTGCCAGTAGTGGGGCGGGGCGGACTGAAAAACTGTTTTTT
many,NA,TRBV11-3,TRBJ1-1,CASSLGGAVSEAFF,TGTGCCAGCAGCTTGGGGGGGGCAGTCTCTGAAGCTTTCTTT
NA,TRBD2,TRBV27,TRBJ2-2,CASSLSTSGPGELFF,TGTGCCAGCAGTTTATCAACTAGCGGGCCCGGGGAGCTGTTTTTT
many,TRBD1,TRBV6-1,TRBJ2-1,CASKTGTGLFNEQFF,TGTGCCAGCAAAACCGGGACAGGGCTCTTCAATGAGCAGTTCTTC
many,NA,TRBV2,TRBJ2-7,CASSNSGTHYEQYF,TGTGCCAGCAGTAACTCCGGGACCCACTACGAGCAGTACTTC
many,TRBD1,TRBV5-1,TRBJ2-1,CASSLTGGFNNEQFF,TGCGCCAGCAGCTTGACAGGGGGCTTCAACAATGAGCAGTTCTTC
NA,NA,TRBV24-1,TRBJ2-2,CATSDLSSPSTGELFF,TGTGCCACCAGTGATTTGAGCAGCCCCTCAACCGGGGAGCTGTTTTTT
many,TRBD1,TRBV28,TRBJ1-4,CASSGQTGETRKLFF,TGTGCCAGCAGTGGACAGACAGGGGAAACTAGAAAACTGTTTTTT
few,NA,TRBV5-1,TRBJ1-1,CASSLTQVGTEAFF,TGCGCCAGCAGCTTGACACAGGTGGGCACTGAAGCTTTCTTT
many,TRBD2,TRBV7-8,TRBJ2-3,CASSILTSGHTDTQYF,TGTGCCAGCAGCATACTTACTAGCGGCCACACAGATACGCAGTATTTT
NA,NA,TRBV11-2,TRBJ2-7,CASSLTSVHYEQYF,TGTGCCAGCAGCTTGACCAGCGTGCACTACGAGCAGTACTTC
NA,TRBD2,TRBV4-3,TRBJ2-1,CASSQDLAGGPILNEQFF,TGCGCCAGCAGCCAAGATCTAGCGGGAGGCCCCATTCTCAATGAGCAGTTCTTC
NA,NA,TRBV14,TRBJ1-1,CASSQQHGRYTEAFF,TGTGCCAGCAGCCAACAACACGGGAGGTACACTGAAGCTTTCTTT
many,TRBD1,TRBV20-1,TRBJ2-1,CSARPLGQGDNEQFF,TGCAGTGCCAGACCACTTGGACAGGGGGACAATGAGCAGTTCTTC